A single sample gave rise to the 24 T cell receptor beta chains below, sequenced in a study of blood T cell repertoires in COVID-19. TCRdb keeps only in-frame clones here, not all; method: immunoSEQ multiplex PCR. Among a few hundred thousand clones listed, 88% were seen once. The source material was peripheral blood. These TCRs come from a human donor in a cohort sampled during active COVID-19.

The chain has TRBV2 and TRBJ1-1, with 7 bases that match TRBD1. Germline V lookup: CDR1 SNHLY, CDR2 FYNNEI. Germline trimming cut 7 bases from V and 5 bases from J; bases unmatched to any gene: 7. The CDR3 is 13 amino acids. The CDR3 nucleotides read TGTGCCAGCATAAGGGGGCGAGGGACTGAAGCTTTCTTT. Amino acid sequence: CASIRGRGTEAFF.

The V call is TRBV7-9, the J call TRBJ2-2; 12 nucleotides align to TRBD2. Germline V gene lookup returns CDR1 SEHNR and CDR2 FQNEAQ (reference sequence). This CDR3 has 18 amino acids. V gave up 7 bases and J gave up 6 bases; unmatched junction bases: 15. CDR3 DNA: TGTGCCAGCATAAGGCCCGGGACTAGCGGGTCGTCAGCCGGGGAGCTGTTTTTT. It is translated as CASIRPGTSGSSAGELFF.

The V call is TRBV9, the J call TRBJ2-2; 7 bases line up with TRBD1. This CDR3 comprises 16 residues. The germline V gene has CDR1 SGDLS and CDR2 YYNGEE. The junction had 7 bases not matched to a gene; V was cut back by 0 bases and J by 5 bases. The CDR3 DNA follows: TGTGCCAGCAGCGTAGCCCCCAACAGGGGAACCGGGGAGCTGTTTTTT. Protein sequence: CASSVAPNRGTGELFF.

Here the CDR3 DNA reads TGTGCCAGCAGTTGGAATCTTGGAAATACAGACTATGGCTACACCTTC. This sequence encodes CASSWNLGNTDYGYTF. This sequence joins TRBV28 and TRBJ1-2, with D unclear. CDR1 is MDHEN, CDR2 SYDVKM, per germline. CDR3 length: 16 amino acids. Trimming left V 4 bases short and J 3 bases short, with 18 bases between.

The chain is built from TRBV5-1 and TRBJ2-7, with 9 bases fitting TRBD1. Germline V gene sequence: CDR1 SGHRS, CDR2 YFSETQ. Losses at the gene ends were 4 bases for V and 4 bases for J; bases not matched to a gene: 6. This CDR3 region has 14 residues. CDR3 bases: TGCGCCAGCAGCACCGGGACAGGGAATTACGAGCAGTACTTC. The encoded protein is CASSTGTGNYEQYF. The full variable domain, completed using reference TRBV5-1 and TRBJ2-7, is KAGVTQTPRYLIKTRGQQVTLSCSPISGHRSVSWYQQTPGQGLQFLFEYFSETQRNKGNFPGRFSGRQFSNSRSEMNVSTLELGDSALYLCASSTGTGNYEQYFGPGTRLTVT.

The chain recombines TRBV9 with TRBJ2-7, with a tentative D call TRBD2 (6 bases). CDR3 size: 15 residues. Germline CDR1 is SGDLS and CDR2 is YYNGEE. V was clipped by 0 bases and J by 0 bases, with 10 bases between them. The CDR3 DNA sequence: TGTGCCAGCAGCGTAGGGTCGACTAGCTCCTACGAGCAGTACTTC. It specifies CASSVGSTSSYEQYF.

The CDR3 nucleotides read TGTGCCAGCAGCTTAACAGGACACTCCTACGAGCAGTACTTC. Protein: CASSLTGHSYEQYF. The chain links TRBV7-9 to TRBJ2-7; D might be TRBD1 (5 bases). V was shortened by 2 bases and J by 0 bases, with 8 bases between the two germline ends. This CDR3 comprises 14 residues. Looked up from germline, CDR1 is SEHNR and CDR2 is FQNEAQ (reference sequence).

This chain connects TRBV21-1 to TRBJ2-7; the table's D call of TRBD1 was not tested on the DNA. TRBV21-1 represents a pseudogene. The CDR3 totals 16 residues. Here the CDR3 reads CASSKKGQGSFYEQYF. In nucleotides, the CDR3 is TGTGCCAGCAGCAAAAAGGGGCAGGGCAGCTTTTACGAGCAGTACTTC.

The V call is TRBV4-1, the J call TRBJ2-3; TRBD2 agrees at 7 bases. CDR3 length: 14 amino acids. Germline lookup yields CDR1 MGHRA and CDR2 YSYEKL. V lost 2 bases to trimming and J lost 14 bases; unmatched junction nucleotides: 13. CDR3 coding DNA: TGCGCCAGCAGCCAACTCCAGTTGGGACTAAGATGGTATTTT. This codes for CASSQLQLGLRWYF.

The chain carries TRBV6-5 and TRBJ1-4; TRBD1 agrees at 8 bases. Germline lookup yields CDR1 MNHEY and CDR2 SVGAGI. The CDR3 is 14 amino acids. Trimming took 4 bases from V and 8 from J; bases not matched to a gene: 6. CDR3 DNA: TGTGCCAGCAGTTTGGACAGGGCTCCCGAAAAACTGTTTTTT. Translating gives CASSLDRAPEKLFF.

This clone was picked up a small number of times. The rearrangement links TRBV14 to TRBJ1-3, with D tentatively TRBD1 (5 bases). Trimming shortened V by 5 bases and J by 0 bases, and 11 bases separated the two germline ends. The CDR3 consists of 15 residues. Germline CDR1 is SGHDN and CDR2 is FVKESK. This CDR3 reads CASSSGSNSGNTIYF. The DNA for the CDR3 is TGTGCCAGCAGCTCAGGGTCGAACTCTGGAAACACCATATATTTT.

This CDR3 reads CASSPGVGETQYF. The CDR3, as DNA: TGTGCCAGCAGCCCGGGGGTGGGGGAGACCCAGTACTTC. V gene TRBV5-4 combines with J gene TRBJ2-5; perhaps TRBD2 as D (6 bases). Trimming left V 4 bases short and J 5 bases short, with 12 bases between. The CDR3 is 13 residues long. CDR1 is SGHNT and CDR2 is YYREEE in the germline V gene (reference sequence). The full variable domain, with the rest looked up from reference TRBV5-4 and TRBJ2-5, is ETGVTQSPTHLIKTRGQQVTLRCSSQSGHNTVSWYQQALGQGPQFIFQYYREEENGRGNFPPRFSGLQFPNYSSELNVNALELDDSALYLCASSPGVGETQYFGPGTRLLVL.

The chain has TRBV4-3 and TRBJ1-2, with 8 bases fitting TRBD1. V dropped 3 bases and J dropped 7; count of bases not matched to a gene: 4. Germline-derived CDR1 and CDR2 are LGHNA and YSLEER. The length of the CDR3 is 13 residues. CDR3 region: CASSHLGQGGYTF. Here the CDR3 DNA reads TGCGCCAGCAGCCACCTAGGACAGGGTGGCTACACCTTC.

The chain is built from TRBV18 and TRBJ1-2; 9 bases line up with TRBD1. The CDR3 runs to 15 residues. Germline trimming cut 3 bases from V and 4 bases from J; bases unmatched to any gene: 6. Germline V gives CDR1 KGHSH, CDR2 LQKENI. The CDR3 DNA sequence: TGTGCCAGCTCACCGAGGGGACAGGGAGCCTATGGCTACACCTTC. Translated: CASSPRGQGAYGYTF.

The chain recombines TRBV19 with TRBJ2-7; TRBD1 matches 8 bases. J was trimmed by 3 bases and V by 2 bases; bases with no gene match: 18. Germline assignment: CDR1 LNHDA and CDR2 SQIVND (reference sequence). The CDR3 is 19 amino acids. The CDR3 region is CASSITGGYLLNPDYEQYF. CDR3 nucleotides: TGTGCCAGTAGTATAACAGGGGGGTATCTCCTCAATCCGGACTACGAGCAGTACTTC.

The J gene is TRBJ2-3, the V gene TRBV4-1, with 8 positions matching TRBD1. The CDR3 totals 19 residues. Germline CDR1 and CDR2: MGHRA and YSYEKL. V trimming: 2 bases; J trimming: 0 bases; junction bases outside the gene matches: 13. The chain's CDR3 is CASSQYRGVTGFSTDTQYF. CDR3 sequence (DNA): TGCGCCAGCAGCCAATACAGGGGGGTGACAGGCTTTAGCACAGATACGCAGTATTTT.

This chain links TRBV30 with TRBJ2-7, with 10 bases fitting TRBD1. J was trimmed by 6 bases and V by 1 base; bases with no gene match: 6. Germline CDR1 is GTSNPN and CDR2 is SVGIG (reference sequence). CDR3 length equals 14 residues. CDR3 sequence: CAWSEGQGFSEQYF. The CDR3 region has the DNA TGTGCCTGGAGTGAGGGACAGGGGTTTAGCGAGCAGTACTTC.

The rearrangement links TRBV5-5 to TRBJ2-1, with 7 positions matching TRBD2. Germline CDR1 is SGHKS and CDR2 is YYEKEE (reference sequence). This CDR3 region has 14 residues. The junction had 4 bases not matched to a gene; V was cut back by 0 bases and J by 7 bases. The CDR3: CASSLALAVNEQFF. CDR3 DNA sequence: TGTGCCAGCAGCTTGGCCCTAGCGGTTAATGAGCAGTTCTTC.

The chain is built from TRBV5-6 and TRBJ2-4; 9 bases match TRBD1. This CDR3 is built from 14 residues. V was pared by 4 bases and J by 7 bases, with 6 bases of the junction left unmatched. From germline, CDR1 is SGHDT and CDR2 YYEEEE. Here the CDR3 reads CASSLPDRGNIQYF. CDR3 bases: TGTGCCAGCAGCCTCCCCGACAGGGGGAACATTCAGTACTTC. The full variable domain, rest sourced from reference TRBV5-6 and TRBJ2-4, is DAGVTQSPTHLIKTRGQQVTLRCSPKSGHDTVSWYQQALGQGPQFIFQYYEEEERQRGNFPDRFSGHQFPNYSSELNVNALLLGDSALYLCASSLPDRGNIQYFGAGTRLSVL.

The genes are TRBV30 and TRBJ1-6; D is perhaps TRBD1 (6 bases). The germline V and J ends were trimmed by 1 base and 9 bases, with 19 bases remaining between them. The length of the CDR3 is 16 residues. Germline lookup yields CDR1 GTSNPN and CDR2 SVGIG (reference sequence). CDR3 DNA: TGTGCCTGGAGTGCAGGGGCTCCAAACCCCGGTTCACCCCTCCACTTT. Translating gives CAWSAGAPNPGSPLHF.

The V and J genes are TRBV30 and TRBJ2-5; TRBD2 matches at 7 bases. Germline values: CDR1 GTSNPN, CDR2 SVGIG (reference sequence). This CDR3 region has 16 residues. With V trimmed by 0 bases and J by 3 bases, 10 bases remained unmatched. The CDR3 nucleotides are TGTGCCTGGAGTGTATGGAGGGACTATCCCGAAGAGACCCAGTACTTC. It specifies CAWSVWRDYPEETQYF. The full variable domain, rest sourced from reference TRBV30 and TRBJ2-5, is SQTIHQWPATLVQPVGSPLSLECTVEGTSNPNLYWYRQAAGRGLQLLFYSVGIGQISSEVPQNLSASRPQDRQFILSSKKLLLSDSGFYLCAWSVWRDYPEETQYFGPGTRLLVL.

DNA for the CDR3: TGTGCCACCAGTGGTCCCGGCGGCAATGAAGCTTTCTTT. The encoded protein is CATSGPGGNEAFF. V gene TRBV15 combines with J gene TRBJ1-1; unclear D gene. The CDR3 has 13 residues. With 6 bases removed from V and 7 bases from J, the gap between germline ends came to 15 bases. The germline gives CDR1 LNHNV, CDR2 YYDKDF (reference sequence).

The chain combines TRBV25-1 with TRBJ2-7; no firm D call. V was shortened by 8 bases and J by 4 bases, with 6 bases between the two germline ends. From germline, CDR1 is MGHDK and CDR2 SYGVNS. The CDR3 totals 10 residues. The CDR3 DNA sequence: TGTGCCAGCTTCACTTACGAGCAGTACTTC. This sequence encodes CASFTYEQYF.

This clone was counted only a few times. The chain combines TRBV12-3 or TRBV12-4 with TRBJ2-4; D gene uncertain. Trimming shortened V by 5 bases and J by 4 bases, and 6 bases separated the two germline ends. CDR3 size: 12 residues. The CDR3 DNA reads as TGTGCCAGCAGTAGCTCAAAAAACATTCAGTACTTC. It translates to CASSSSKNIQYF.